Each of the 4 T cell receptor beta chains below was sequenced from the same sample in a study of blood T cell repertoires in COVID-19. Generated by immunoSEQ multiplex PCR, the TCRdb table keeps only in-frame clones and is missing some. Here the sample spans about 120,000 clones, 55% to 70% being singletons. The sequenced sample consisted of peripheral blood. Every receptor here comes from a woman in her 70s with acute or convalescent COVID-19.

The count of this clone is one. The chain has TRBV19 and TRBJ2-2, with D maybe TRBD2 (6 bases). This CDR3 is 13 amino acids long. The V gene's germline CDR1 is LNHDA and CDR2 SQIVND (reference sequence). V gave up 6 bases and J gave up 5 bases, with 10 bases separating them. Here the CDR3 reads CASRLGGTGELFF. CDR3 bases: TGTGCCAGTAGATTGGGGGGTACCGGGGAGCTGTTTTTT.

This clone was counted only a few times. The chain employs TRBV14 and TRBJ2-4; 8 bases align to TRBD2. The CDR3 is made up of 18 amino acids. With V trimmed by 0 bases and J by 3 bases, 10 bases remained unmatched. Looked up from germline, CDR1 is SGHDN and CDR2 is FVKESK. The CDR3 is CASSQEGRGGVGKNIQYF. The CDR3 nucleotides read TGTGCCAGCAGCCAAGAAGGTCGGGGGGGAGTCGGCAAAAACATTCAGTACTTC. The full variable domain, rest sourced from reference TRBV14 and TRBJ2-4, is EAGVTQFPSHSVIEKGQTVTLRCDPISGHDNLYWYRRVMGKEIKFLLHFVKESKQDESGMPNNRFLAERTGGTYSTLKVQPAELEDSGVYFCASSQEGRGGVGKNIQYFGAGTRLSVL.

This clone was seen only a few times. V gene TRBV7-9 combines with J gene TRBJ2-7; 8 nucleotides line up with TRBD2. This CDR3 is built from 13 residues. Germline V gives CDR1 SEHNR, CDR2 FQNEAQ (reference sequence). With V trimmed by 8 bases and J by 3 bases, 6 bases remained unmatched. The CDR3 reads CASGETSDYEQYF. Written as DNA, the CDR3 is TGTGCCAGCGGCGAGACTAGCGACTACGAGCAGTACTTC.

This sequence joins TRBV12-3 or TRBV12-4 and TRBJ1-2; possibly TRBD1 for D (6 bases). V lost 6 bases, J lost 7 bases, and 15 bases lay in between. This CDR3 has 13 amino acids. The CDR3 reads CASSPQIQGGYTF. As DNA, the CDR3 is TGTGCCAGCAGCCCCCAAATACAGGGTGGCTACACCTTC.